This entry lists 20 T cell receptor beta chains sequenced from one sample in a study of OX40 agonist ivuxolimab in advanced cancers. Some clones are missing from TCRdb's copy, which holds only in-frame ones; the method was immunoSEQ multiplex PCR. Here the sample spans 35,000 to 40,000 clones, about 84% being singletons. Source: CD4+ or CD8+ T cells sorted from blood, taken in a trial of the OX40 agonist ivuxolimab. All receptors derive from an adult with an advanced solid tumor such as melanoma, head and neck, liver or kidney cancer.

V usage is TRBV9 and J usage is TRBJ2-1; D gene ambiguous. V was trimmed by 4 bases and J by 4 bases, leaving 9 bases between them. Looked up from germline, CDR1 is SGDLS and CDR2 is YYNGEE. The CDR3 loop spans 13 amino acids. CDR3: CASSNSSYNEQFF. For the CDR3, the DNA is TGTGCCAGCAGCAATAGTAGTTACAATGAGCAGTTCTTC.

This chain uses TRBV5-6 with TRBJ2-7, with TRBD1 matching 10 bases. From germline, CDR1 is SGHDT and CDR2 YYEEEE. The CDR3 loop spans 15 amino acids. The trim removed 3 bases at V and 5 bases at J, leaving 8 bases unmatched. This CDR3 reads CASSSPGTGVHEQYF. The CDR3 bases are TGTGCCAGCAGCTCCCCCGGGACAGGGGTCCACGAGCAGTACTTC.

In its sample, this clone was seen once. V usage is TRBV27 and J usage is TRBJ2-6; D may be TRBD2 (7 bases). Deletions cut 7 bases from V and 3 bases from J, with 22 bases between. The length of the CDR3 is 18 residues. The germline V gene encodes CDR1 MNHEY and CDR2 SMNVEV (reference sequence). The CDR3 sequence is CASTLWGGRAVGANVLTF. The DNA for the CDR3 is TGTGCCAGCACCTTATGGGGGGGGCGGGCCGTTGGGGCCAACGTCCTGACTTTC.

The chain employs TRBV21-1 and TRBJ2-7; TRBD2 is taken as the D call from the table, unchecked against the DNA. TRBV21-1 is recorded as a pseudogene. The CDR3 sequence is 18 residues long. Here the CDR3 reads CASSSPGLAGGLNYEQYF. For the CDR3, the DNA is TGTGCCAGCAGCAGCCCGGGACTAGCGGGAGGACTCAACTACGAGCAGTACTTC.

This clone was counted a single time. The chain recombines TRBV11-2 with TRBJ2-1; TRBD2 aligns across 12 bases. CDR3 length: 17 residues. Germline CDR1 reads SGHAT; CDR2 reads FQNNGV. J gave up 0 bases and V 5 bases, and 5 bases lay outside the gene matches. The CDR3 bases are TGTGCCAGCAGCCGGACTAGCGGGGTCAGCTCCTACAATGAGCAGTTCTTC. It encodes CASSRTSGVSSYNEQFF.

The chain is built from TRBV6-6 and TRBJ1-1, with TRBD1 identical over 11 bases. Unmatched junction bases numbered 4, after V lost 5 bases and J lost 5 bases. CDR1 MNHNY and CDR2 SVGAGI come from the germline V gene (reference sequence). There are 14 residues in the CDR3. The CDR3 bases are TGTGCCAGCAGTGGACAGGGGGCAGGAACTGAAGCTTTCTTT. Its protein is CASSGQGAGTEAFF.

This chain connects TRBV10-1 to TRBJ2-7; D is unresolved. CDR1 and CDR2 from the germline V gene are WNHNN and SYGVQD (reference sequence). This CDR3 has 14 amino acids. The V end lost 2 bases, the J end lost 2 bases, and 10 bases lay between the germline ends. Here the CDR3 reads CASSEGGRAYEQYF. DNA of the CDR3: TGCGCCAGCAGTGAGGGCGGCCGAGCCTACGAGCAGTACTTC.

This chain connects TRBV15 to TRBJ2-1; 12 nucleotides line up with TRBD1. Germline values: CDR1 LNHNV, CDR2 YYDKDF (reference sequence). After removal of 0 bases from V and 4 bases from J, the junction contained 16 bases not matched to a gene. This CDR3 has 21 residues. The CDR3 spells CATSRDLVIPGQGAGYNEQFF. DNA for the CDR3: TGTGCCACCAGCAGAGATCTCGTAATTCCGGGACAGGGGGCAGGTTACAATGAGCAGTTCTTC. Full variable domain (remainder filled in from reference TRBV15 and TRBJ2-1): DAMVIQNPRYQVTQFGKPVTLSCSQTLNHNVMYWYQQKSSQAPKLLFHYYDKDFNNEADTPDNFQSRRPNTSFCFLDIRSPGLGDTAMYLCATSRDLVIPGQGAGYNEQFFGPGTRLTVL.

The chain is built from TRBV5-6 and TRBJ2-7; D perhaps matches TRBD1 (5 bases). Trimming removed 0 bases from V and 7 bases from J, with 5 bases in between. CDR1 and CDR2 (germline): SGHDT, YYEEEE. CDR3 length: 11 residues. DNA of the CDR3: TGTGCCAGCAGCTTGGGGACAGAGCAGTACTTC. Translation gives CASSLGTEQYF.

The genes are TRBV6-6 and TRBJ2-3, with D perhaps matching TRBD1 (6 bases). The length of the CDR3 is 15 residues. The germline CDR1 and CDR2 sequences are MNHNY and SVGAGI (reference sequence). Trimming stripped 5 bases from V and 2 bases from J, with 14 bases between. CDR3 bases: TGTGCCAGCAGTCCAGACAGGAGATACACAGATACGCAGTATTTT. Its protein product is CASSPDRRYTDTQYF.

The chain uses TRBV7-9 and TRBJ2-5; D is ambiguous. V was trimmed by 3 bases and J by 3 bases, leaving 20 bases between them. Germline V gene lookup returns CDR1 SEHNR and CDR2 FQNEAQ (reference sequence). The CDR3 loop spans 17 amino acids. CDR3 amino acids: CASSFVYYFGTEETQYF. The CDR3, as DNA: TGTGCCAGCAGCTTCGTTTACTATTTTGGAACAGAAGAGACCCAGTACTTC.

The chain employs TRBV6-4 and TRBJ2-3; TRBD2 agrees at 7 bases. The ends lost 3 bases at V and 5 bases at J; junction bases unmatched: 14. CDR1 and CDR2 (germline): MRHNA, SNTAGT. This CDR3 has 17 amino acids. CDR3 protein: CASSEESSGVGKDTQYF. The CDR3 DNA is TGTGCCAGCAGTGAGGAATCTAGCGGAGTCGGGAAAGATACGCAGTATTTT.

J is TRBJ2-2 and V is TRBV7-9, with D possibly being TRBD1 or TRBD2 (7 bases each). CDR1 and CDR2 (germline): SEHNR, FQNEAQ (reference sequence). Trimming stripped 5 bases from V and 6 bases from J, with 19 bases between. CDR3 length equals 16 residues. CDR3 region: CASSQGGQGRPGELFF. The CDR3 coding sequence is TGTGCCAGCAGCCAGGGGGGGCAGGGGCGACCCGGGGAGCTGTTTTTT.

This clone appeared once. The chain is built from TRBV27 and TRBJ2-7; D is perhaps TRBD1 or TRBD2 (5 bases each). The CDR3 contains 13 residues. V gave up 6 bases and J gave up 3 bases, with 12 bases separating them. Looked up from germline, CDR1 is MNHEY and CDR2 is SMNVEV (reference sequence). The CDR3 coding sequence is TGTGCCAGCAGCCATAATGGGGGCTACGAGCAGTACTTC. It yields the protein CASSHNGGYEQYF.

This rearrangement joins TRBV19 to TRBJ1-1; D gene ambiguous. Trimming left V 3 bases short and J 8 bases short, with 13 bases between. This CDR3 spans 13 amino acids. The germline gives CDR1 LNHDA, CDR2 SQIVND (reference sequence). The DNA of the CDR3 is TGTGCCAGTAGTATTTCGGGGTATGGGGAAGCTTTCTTT. Encoded protein: CASSISGYGEAFF. Variable domain in full (rest from reference TRBV19 and TRBJ1-1): DGGITQSPKYLFRKEGQNVTLSCEQNLNHDAMYWYRQDPGQGLRLIYYSQIVNDFQKGDIAEGYSVSREKKESFPLTVTSAQKNPTAFYLCASSISGYGEAFFGQGTRLTVV.

The chain carries TRBV29-1 and TRBJ2-1, with 11 bases aligning to TRBD2. In germline, CDR1 is SQVTM, CDR2 ANQGSEA. J lost 2 bases, V lost 5 bases, and 8 bases had no gene match. The CDR3 is made up of 16 amino acids. This CDR3 reads CSVTAGTSGPYNEQFF. CDR3 nucleotide sequence: TGCAGCGTTACCGCCGGGACTAGCGGCCCCTACAATGAGCAGTTCTTC.

In DNA, the CDR3 is TGTGCCAGCAGTTCCTCTCGCGGGGAGGCCCCTATCTACGAGCAGTACTTC. Amino acid sequence: CASSSSRGEAPIYEQYF. The chain joins TRBV2 to TRBJ2-7, with D maybe TRBD2 (6 bases). The CDR3 sequence is 17 residues long. Between the trimmed V and J ends, which lost 5 bases and 3 bases, there was a span of 23 bases. Germline V gene data show CDR1 as SNHLY and CDR2 as FYNNEI. Together with reference TRBV2 and TRBJ2-7, the CDR3 gives the full variable domain: EPEVTQTPSHQVTQMGQEVILRCVPISNHLYFYWYRQILGQKVEFLVSFYNNEISEKSEIFDDQFSVERPDGSNFTLKIRSTKLEDSAMYFCASSSSRGEAPIYEQYFGPGTRLTVT.

The chain is built from TRBV9 and TRBJ2-7; a possible D gene is TRBD2 (7 bases). This CDR3 has 15 residues. Trimming removed 0 bases at V and 3 bases at J, with 13 bases between. Germline values: CDR1 SGDLS, CDR2 YYNGEE. In DNA form, the CDR3 reads TGTGCCAGCAGCGTAGGTGGGGGGGCCATCTACGAGCAGTACTTC. Protein product: CASSVGGGAIYEQYF.

This clone has a single count. The chain joins TRBV7-6 to TRBJ2-7; 9 nucleotides align to TRBD2. Germline-derived CDR1 and CDR2 are SGHVS and FNYEAQ. This CDR3 is 14 amino acids long. V was pared by 6 bases and J by 7 bases, with 10 bases of the junction left unmatched. The CDR3, as DNA: TGTGCCAGCAGGATCGGGACTAGCAGTGGGGAGCAGTACTTC. It yields the protein CASRIGTSSGEQYF.

V is TRBV28 and J is TRBJ2-2; 8 bases map to TRBD2. CDR1 and CDR2 (germline): MDHEN, SYDVKM. CDR3 length equals 15 residues. The J segment lost 3 bases and the V segment lost 2 bases, leaving 2 bases of the junction unmatched. CDR3 sequence: CASSLVAGYTGELFF. The CDR3 nucleotides read TGTGCCAGCAGTTTAGTAGCGGGGTACACCGGGGAGCTGTTTTTT.